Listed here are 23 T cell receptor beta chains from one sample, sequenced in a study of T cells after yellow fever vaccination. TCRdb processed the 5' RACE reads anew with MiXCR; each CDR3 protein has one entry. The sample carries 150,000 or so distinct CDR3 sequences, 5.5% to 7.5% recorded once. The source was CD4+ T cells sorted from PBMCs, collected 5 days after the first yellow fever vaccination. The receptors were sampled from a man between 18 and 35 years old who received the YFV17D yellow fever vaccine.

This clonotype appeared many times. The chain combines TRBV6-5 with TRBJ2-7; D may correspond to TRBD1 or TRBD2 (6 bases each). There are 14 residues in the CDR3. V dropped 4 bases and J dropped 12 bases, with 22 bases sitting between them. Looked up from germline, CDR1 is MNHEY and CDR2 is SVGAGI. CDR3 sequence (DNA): TGTGCCAGCAGTTCGGATGTCGGAACAGGGAGGTGGTACGTC. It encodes CASSSDVGTGRWYV.

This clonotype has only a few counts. DNA for the CDR3: TGTGCCAGTTCTAGCGGGGCCTACAATGAGCAGTTCTTC. Its protein is CASSSGAYNEQFF. The V gene is TRBV28, the J gene TRBJ2-1, with 9 nucleotides matching TRBD2. Per the germline V gene, CDR1 is MDHEN and CDR2 is SYDVKM. V lost 9 bases and J lost 2; bases outside the gene matches: 2. The CDR3 length is 13 residues.

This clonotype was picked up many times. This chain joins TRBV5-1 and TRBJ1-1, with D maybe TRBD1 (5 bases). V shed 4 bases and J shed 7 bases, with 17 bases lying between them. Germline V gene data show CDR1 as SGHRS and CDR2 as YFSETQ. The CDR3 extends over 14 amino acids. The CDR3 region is CASSADTTGIEAFF. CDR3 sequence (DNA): TGCGCCAGCAGCGCAGATACCACAGGTATTGAAGCTTTCTTT.

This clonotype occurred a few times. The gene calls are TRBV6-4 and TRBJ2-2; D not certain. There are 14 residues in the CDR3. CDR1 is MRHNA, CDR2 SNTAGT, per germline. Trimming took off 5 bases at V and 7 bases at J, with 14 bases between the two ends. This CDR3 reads CASSSGFLIGELFF. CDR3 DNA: TGTGCCAGCAGTTCCGGGTTTTTAATCGGGGAGCTGTTTTTT.

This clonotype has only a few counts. The CDR3, as DNA: TGTGCCAGCTCCGGGGGCAGTCATAGCAATCAGCCCCAGCATTTT. It is translated as CASSGGSHSNQPQHF. The V and J genes are TRBV18 and TRBJ1-5; D may be TRBD1 (6 bases). The CDR3 sequence is 15 residues long. Germline V gives CDR1 KGHSH, CDR2 LQKENI. Trimming took 6 bases from V and 0 from J, leaving 12 bases between them.

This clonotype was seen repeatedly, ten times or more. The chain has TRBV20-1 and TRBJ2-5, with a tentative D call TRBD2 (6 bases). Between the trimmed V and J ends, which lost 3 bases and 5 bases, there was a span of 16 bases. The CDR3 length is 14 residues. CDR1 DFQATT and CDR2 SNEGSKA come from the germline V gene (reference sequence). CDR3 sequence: CSASESRRGETQYF. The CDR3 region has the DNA TGCAGTGCTAGCGAATCTAGGAGGGGCGAGACCCAGTACTTC.

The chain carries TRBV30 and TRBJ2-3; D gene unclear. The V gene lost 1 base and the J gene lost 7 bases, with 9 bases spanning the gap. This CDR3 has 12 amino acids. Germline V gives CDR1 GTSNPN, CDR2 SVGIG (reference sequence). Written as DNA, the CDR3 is TGTGCCTGGAGTGCCGGGTCCAATACGCAGTATTTT. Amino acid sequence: CAWSAGSNTQYF.

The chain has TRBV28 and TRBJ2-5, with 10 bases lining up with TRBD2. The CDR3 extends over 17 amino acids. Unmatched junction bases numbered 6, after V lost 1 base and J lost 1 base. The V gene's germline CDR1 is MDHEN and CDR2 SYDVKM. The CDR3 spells CASSLSASGGIQETQYF. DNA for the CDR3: TGTGCCAGCAGTTTATCGGCTAGCGGGGGCATCCAAGAGACCCAGTACTTC. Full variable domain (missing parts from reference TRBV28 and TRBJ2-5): DVKVTQSSRYLVKRTGEKVFLECVQDMDHENMFWYRQDPGLGLRLIYFSYDVKMKEKGDIPEGYSVSREKKERFSLILESASTNQTSMYLCASSLSASGGIQETQYFGPGTRLLVL.

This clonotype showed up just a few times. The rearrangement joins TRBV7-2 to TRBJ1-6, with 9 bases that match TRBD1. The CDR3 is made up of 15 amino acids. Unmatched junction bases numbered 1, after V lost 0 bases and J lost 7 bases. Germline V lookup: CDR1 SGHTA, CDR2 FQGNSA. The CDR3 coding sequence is TGTGCCAGCAGCTTAGCCGGGACAGGGAATTCACCCCTCCACTTT. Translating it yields CASSLAGTGNSPLHF.

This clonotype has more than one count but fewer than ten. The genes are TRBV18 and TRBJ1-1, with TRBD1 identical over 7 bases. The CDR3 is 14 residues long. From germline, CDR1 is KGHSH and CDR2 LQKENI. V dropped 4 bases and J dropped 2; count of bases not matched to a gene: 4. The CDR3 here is CASSLDRSNTEAFF. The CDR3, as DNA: TGTGCCAGCTCACTGGACAGGAGCAACACTGAAGCTTTCTTT.

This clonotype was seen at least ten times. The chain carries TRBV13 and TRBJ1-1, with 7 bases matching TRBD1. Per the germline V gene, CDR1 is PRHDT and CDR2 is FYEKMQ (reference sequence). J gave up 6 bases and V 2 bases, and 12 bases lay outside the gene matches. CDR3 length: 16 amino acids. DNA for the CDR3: TGTGCCAGCAGCTTAAGGGGCAGGGGGGCTCTCTCTGAAGCTTTCTTT. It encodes CASSLRGRGALSEAFF.

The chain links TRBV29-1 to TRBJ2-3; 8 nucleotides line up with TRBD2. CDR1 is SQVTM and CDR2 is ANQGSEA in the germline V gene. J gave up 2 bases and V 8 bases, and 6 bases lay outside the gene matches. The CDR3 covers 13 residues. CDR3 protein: CSPGGGLTDTQYF. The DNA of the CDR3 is TGCAGCCCCGGGGGGGGGCTCACAGATACGCAGTATTTT.

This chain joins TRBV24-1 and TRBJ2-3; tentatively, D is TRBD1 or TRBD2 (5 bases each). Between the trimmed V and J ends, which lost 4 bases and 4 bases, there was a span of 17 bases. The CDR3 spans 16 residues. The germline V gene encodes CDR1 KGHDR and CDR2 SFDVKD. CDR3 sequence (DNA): TGTGCCACCAGTGACCCTGGGGGTGGTAGCGCAGATACGCAGTATTTT. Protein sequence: CATSDPGGGSADTQYF.

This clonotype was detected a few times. CDR3 nucleotides: TGCGCCAGCAGCCACGAGGTAACCGGAAACACCATATATTTT. It encodes CASSHEVTGNTIYF. This chain connects TRBV4-3 to TRBJ1-3; D unresolved. Between the trimmed V and J ends, which lost 3 bases and 4 bases, there was a span of 10 bases. CDR1 and CDR2 from the germline V gene are LGHNA and YSLEER. The CDR3 covers 14 residues.

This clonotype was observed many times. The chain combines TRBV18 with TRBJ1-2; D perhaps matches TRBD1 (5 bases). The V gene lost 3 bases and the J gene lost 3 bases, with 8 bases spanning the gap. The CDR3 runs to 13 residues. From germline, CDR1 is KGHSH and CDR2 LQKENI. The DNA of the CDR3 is TGTGCCAGCTCACCCGACAGTGACTATGGCTACACCTTC. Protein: CASSPDSDYGYTF.

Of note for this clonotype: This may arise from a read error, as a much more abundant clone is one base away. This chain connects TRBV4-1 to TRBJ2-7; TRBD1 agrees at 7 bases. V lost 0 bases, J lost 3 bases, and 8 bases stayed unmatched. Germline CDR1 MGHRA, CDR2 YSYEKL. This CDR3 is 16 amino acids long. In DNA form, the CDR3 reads TGCGCCAGCAGCCAAGAAATAGGGGCAGGGGGCTACGAGCAGTACTTC. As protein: CASSQEIGAGGYEQYF.

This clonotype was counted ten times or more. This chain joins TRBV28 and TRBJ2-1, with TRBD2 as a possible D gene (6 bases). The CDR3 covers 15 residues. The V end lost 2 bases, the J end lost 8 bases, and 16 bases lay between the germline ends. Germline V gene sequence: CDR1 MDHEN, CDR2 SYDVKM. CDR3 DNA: TGTGCCAGCAGTTTAGGAGGGGCGTTTATGGATGAGCAGTTCTTC. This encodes CASSLGGAFMDEQFF.

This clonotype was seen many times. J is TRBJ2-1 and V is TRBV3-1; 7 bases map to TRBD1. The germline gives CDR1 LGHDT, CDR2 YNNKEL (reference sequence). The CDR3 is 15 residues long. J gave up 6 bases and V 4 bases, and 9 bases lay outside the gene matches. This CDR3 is CASSPRNRGPNEQFF. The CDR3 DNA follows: TGTGCCAGCAGCCCCCGTAACAGGGGACCCAATGAGCAGTTCTTC.

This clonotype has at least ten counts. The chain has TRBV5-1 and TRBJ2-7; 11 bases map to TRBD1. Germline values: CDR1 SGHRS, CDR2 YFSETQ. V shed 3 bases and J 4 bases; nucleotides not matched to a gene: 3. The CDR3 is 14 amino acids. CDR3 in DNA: TGCGCCAGCAGCTCCCGGGACAGGGGGTACGAGCAGTACTTC. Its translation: CASSSRDRGYEQYF.

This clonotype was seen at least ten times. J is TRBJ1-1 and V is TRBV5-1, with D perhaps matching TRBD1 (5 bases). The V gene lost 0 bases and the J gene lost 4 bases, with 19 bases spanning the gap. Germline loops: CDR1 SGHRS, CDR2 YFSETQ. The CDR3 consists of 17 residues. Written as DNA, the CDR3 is TGCGCCAGCAGCTTGGACCCGACAGAACTTGGGAGCACTGAAGCTTTCTTT. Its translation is CASSLDPTELGSTEAFF.

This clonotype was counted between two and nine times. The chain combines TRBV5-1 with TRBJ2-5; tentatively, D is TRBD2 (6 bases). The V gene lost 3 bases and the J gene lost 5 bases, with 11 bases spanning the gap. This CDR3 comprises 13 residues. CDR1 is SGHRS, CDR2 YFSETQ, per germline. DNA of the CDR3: TGCGCCAGCAGCTGGGGGACTGGGGAGACCCAGTACTTC. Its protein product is CASSWGTGETQYF.

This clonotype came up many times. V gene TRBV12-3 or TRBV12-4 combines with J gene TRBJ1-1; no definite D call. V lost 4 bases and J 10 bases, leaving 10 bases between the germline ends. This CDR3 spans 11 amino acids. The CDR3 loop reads CASSSSRRAFF. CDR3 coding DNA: TGTGCCAGCAGTTCGTCCAGAAGAGCTTTCTTT.

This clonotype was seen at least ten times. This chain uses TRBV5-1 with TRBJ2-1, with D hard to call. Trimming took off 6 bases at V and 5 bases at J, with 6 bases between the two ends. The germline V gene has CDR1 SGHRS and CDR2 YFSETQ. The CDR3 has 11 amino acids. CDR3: CASIANNEQFF. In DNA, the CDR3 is TGCGCCAGCATTGCCAACAATGAGCAGTTCTTC.